Listed below are T cell receptor beta chains from one sample, sequenced in a study of blood T cell repertoires in COVID-19. TCRdb's copy holds only in-frame clones and misses some; the assay was immunoSEQ multiplex PCR. The table has 200,000 to 250,000 clones, about 91% seen once. Sequenced: PBMCs or T cells enriched from blood (not recorded which). All receptors come from a man aged 18-30 years with acute COVID-19. Each CDR3 is given without its conserved first and last residue. The size entry is marked missing in some rows and otherwise reads once, few, many or a size class.

j_call clone_size v_call cdr3_aa
TRBJ1-2 - TRBV5-5 ASSLVEGAGGYGYT
TRBJ2-2 once TRBV9 ASSDRQGSGELF
TRBJ2-2 - TRBV6-5 ASQRAVNTGELF
TRBJ1-5 once TRBV27 ASRPYRGSNQPQH
TRBJ2-2 - TRBV7-2 ASSTGRYTGELF
TRBJ2-1 - TRBV4-3 ASSQSGQSNRF
TRBJ2-2 - TRBV5-1 ASSLDPTGTGGHGELF
TRBJ2-6 - TRBV2 ASSESESSGANVLT
TRBJ2-7 - TRBV2 ASNRDRAILEQY
TRBJ2-1 few TRBV9 ASSPQRGYNEQF
TRBJ1-1 - TRBV7-3 ASSENRGMNTEAF
TRBJ2-1 - TRBV5-1 ASSLELSPFPGLYNEQF
TRBJ1-5 once TRBV28 ASSNRGSNQPQH
TRBJ2-7 - TRBV3-1/TRBV3-2 ASSQTSGRNSEQY
TRBJ2-3 - TRBV11-2 ASSLAQGIRVDTQY
TRBJ1-4 - TRBV5-1 ASSPTGEGHEKLF
TRBJ2-5 - TRBV7-2 ASSFPPIAGAETQY
TRBJ1-4 - TRBV2 ASSDLRGSTNEKLF
TRBJ2-3 - TRBV9 ASSAQGAGLADTQY
TRBJ2-5 - TRBV4-1 ASSHRDQETQY
TRBJ1-2 few TRBV21-1 ASSKECGPRGSNYGYT
TRBJ2-5 - TRBV30 AWSVGEAQY
TRBJ1-1 - TRBV25-1 ASSEGRGLAF
TRBJ2-2 - TRBV19 ASSIQEGPGELF
TRBJ1-4 few TRBV11-3 ASSTRDSDEATNEKLF
TRBJ2-2 - TRBV7-2 ASSLLGEGGELF
TRBJ2-1 - TRBV5-1 ASSKLSSGSYNEQF
TRBJ2-2 few TRBV4-2 ASSQDLGSTGELF
TRBJ2-1 - TRBV5-1 ASSLDGSIVGNNEQF